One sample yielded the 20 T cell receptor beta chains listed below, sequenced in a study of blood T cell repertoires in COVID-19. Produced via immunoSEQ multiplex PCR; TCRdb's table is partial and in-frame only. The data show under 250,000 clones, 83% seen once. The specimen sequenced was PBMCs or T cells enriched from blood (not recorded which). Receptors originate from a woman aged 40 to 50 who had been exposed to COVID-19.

The DNA for the CDR3 is TGCAGCGCCGGGGGCAATGAGCAGTTCTTC. It specifies CSAGGNEQFF. The V call is TRBV29-1, the J call TRBJ2-1; D might be TRBD2 (6 bases). The germline V and J ends were trimmed by 7 bases and 6 bases, with 7 bases remaining between them. The CDR3 sequence is 10 residues long. Per germline, CDR1 SQVTM and CDR2 ANQGSEA.

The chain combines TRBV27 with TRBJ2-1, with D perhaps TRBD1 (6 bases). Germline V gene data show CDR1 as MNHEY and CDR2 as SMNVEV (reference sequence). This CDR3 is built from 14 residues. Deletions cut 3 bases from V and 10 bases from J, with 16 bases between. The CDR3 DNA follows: TGTGCCAGCAGTTTGACACCAGGGGCACCCGAGCAGTTCTTC. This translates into CASSLTPGAPEQFF.

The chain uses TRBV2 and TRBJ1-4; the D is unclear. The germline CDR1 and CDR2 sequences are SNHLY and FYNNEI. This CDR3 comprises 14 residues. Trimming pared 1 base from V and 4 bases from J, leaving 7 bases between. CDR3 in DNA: TGTGCCAGCAGTGAAGGTGATAGTAATGAAAAACTGTTTTTT. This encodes CASSEGDSNEKLFF.

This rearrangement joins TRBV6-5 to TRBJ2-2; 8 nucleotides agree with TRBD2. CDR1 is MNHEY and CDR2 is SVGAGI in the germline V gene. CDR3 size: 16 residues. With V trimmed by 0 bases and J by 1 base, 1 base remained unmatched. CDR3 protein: CASSYSGLGNTGELFF. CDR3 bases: TGTGCCAGCAGTTACTCGGGACTAGGGAACACCGGGGAGCTGTTTTTT.

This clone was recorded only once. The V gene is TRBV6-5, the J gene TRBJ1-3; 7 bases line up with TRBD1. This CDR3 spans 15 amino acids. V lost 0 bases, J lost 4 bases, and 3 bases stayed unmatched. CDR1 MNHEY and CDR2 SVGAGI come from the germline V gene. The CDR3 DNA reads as TGTGCCAGCAGTTACTCTAGGGGGCTGGGAAACACCATATATTTT. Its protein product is CASSYSRGLGNTIYF.

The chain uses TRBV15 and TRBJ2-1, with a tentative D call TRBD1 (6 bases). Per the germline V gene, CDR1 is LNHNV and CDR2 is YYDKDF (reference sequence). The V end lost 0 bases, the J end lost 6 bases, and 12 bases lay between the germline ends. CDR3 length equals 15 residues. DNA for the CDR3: TGTGCCACCAGCAGAGATCCACAGGGTGGCAATGAGCAGTTCTTC. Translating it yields CATSRDPQGGNEQFF.

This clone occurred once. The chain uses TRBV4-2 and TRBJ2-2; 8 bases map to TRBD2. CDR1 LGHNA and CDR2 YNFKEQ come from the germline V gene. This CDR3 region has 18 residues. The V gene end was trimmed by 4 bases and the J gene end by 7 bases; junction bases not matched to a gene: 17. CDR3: CASSPEVVAGGQSGELFF. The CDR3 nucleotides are TGTGCCAGCAGCCCGGAAGTAGTCGCGGGGGGCCAGAGCGGGGAGCTGTTTTTT.

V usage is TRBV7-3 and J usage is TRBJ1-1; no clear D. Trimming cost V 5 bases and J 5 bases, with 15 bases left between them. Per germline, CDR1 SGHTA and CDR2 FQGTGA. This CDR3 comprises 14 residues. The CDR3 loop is CASSAHQEATEAFF. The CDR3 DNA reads TGTGCCAGCAGCGCCCATCAGGAGGCAACTGAAGCTTTCTTT.

As DNA, the CDR3 is TGTGCCAGCAGTGTCACAGGGGTTGGGAATTCACCCCTCCACTTT. It yields the protein CASSVTGVGNSPLHF. V and J are TRBV27 and TRBJ1-6, with 7 bases that match TRBD1. The CDR3 contains 15 residues. Germline lookup yields CDR1 MNHEY and CDR2 SMNVEV (reference sequence). V lost 5 bases and J lost 7; bases outside the gene matches: 8.

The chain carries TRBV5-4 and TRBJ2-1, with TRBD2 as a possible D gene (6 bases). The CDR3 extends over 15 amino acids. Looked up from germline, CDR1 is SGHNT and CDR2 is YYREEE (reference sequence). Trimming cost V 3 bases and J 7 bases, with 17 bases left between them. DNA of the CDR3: TGTGCCAGCAGCTCCGGGACTGTTAGACCAAATGAGCAGTTCTTC. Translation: CASSSGTVRPNEQFF. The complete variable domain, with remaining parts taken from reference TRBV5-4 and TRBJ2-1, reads ETGVTQSPTHLIKTRGQQVTLRCSSQSGHNTVSWYQQALGQGPQFIFQYYREEENGRGNFPPRFSGLQFPNYSSELNVNALELDDSALYLCASSSGTVRPNEQFFGPGTRLTVL.

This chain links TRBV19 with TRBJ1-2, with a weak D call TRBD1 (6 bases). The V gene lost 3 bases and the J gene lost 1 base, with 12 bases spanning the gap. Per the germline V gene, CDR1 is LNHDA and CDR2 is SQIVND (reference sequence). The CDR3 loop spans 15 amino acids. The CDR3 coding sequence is TGTGCCAGTAGTATTAAGGCAGGGGATAACTATGGCTACACCTTC. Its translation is CASSIKAGDNYGYTF.

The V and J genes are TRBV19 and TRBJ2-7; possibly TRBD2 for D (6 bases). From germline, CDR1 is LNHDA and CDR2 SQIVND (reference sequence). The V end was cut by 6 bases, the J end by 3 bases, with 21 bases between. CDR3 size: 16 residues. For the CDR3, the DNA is TGTGCCAGTAGGCTGGTCCCTCGGGGGACGAACTACGAGCAGTACTTC. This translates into CASRLVPRGTNYEQYF.

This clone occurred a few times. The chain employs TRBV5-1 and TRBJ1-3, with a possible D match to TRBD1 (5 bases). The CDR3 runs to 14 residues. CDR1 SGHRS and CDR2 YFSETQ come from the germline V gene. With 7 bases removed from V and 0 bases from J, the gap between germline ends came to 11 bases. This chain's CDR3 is CASRGGASGNTIYF. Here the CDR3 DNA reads TGCGCCAGCCGCGGCGGGGCCTCTGGAAACACCATATATTTT.

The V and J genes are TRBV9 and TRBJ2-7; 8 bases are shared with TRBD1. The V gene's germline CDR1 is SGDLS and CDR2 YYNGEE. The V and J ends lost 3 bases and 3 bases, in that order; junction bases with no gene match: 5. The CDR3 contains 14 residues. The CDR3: CASSATGDLYEQYF. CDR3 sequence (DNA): TGTGCCAGCAGCGCGACAGGGGACCTCTACGAGCAGTACTTC.

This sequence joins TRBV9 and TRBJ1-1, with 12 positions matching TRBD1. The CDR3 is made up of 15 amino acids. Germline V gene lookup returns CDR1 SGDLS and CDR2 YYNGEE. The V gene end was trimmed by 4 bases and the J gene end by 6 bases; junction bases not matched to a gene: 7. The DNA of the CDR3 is TGTGCCAGCAGCACAGGGGGACAGGGGGCAGCTGAAGCTTTCTTT. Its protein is CASSTGGQGAAEAFF. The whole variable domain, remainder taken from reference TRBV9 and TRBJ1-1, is DSGVTQTPKHLITATGQRVTLRCSPRSGDLSVYWYQQSLDQGLQFLIQYYNGEERAKGNILERFSAQQFPDLHSELNLSSLELGDSALYFCASSTGGQGAAEAFFGQGTRLTVV.

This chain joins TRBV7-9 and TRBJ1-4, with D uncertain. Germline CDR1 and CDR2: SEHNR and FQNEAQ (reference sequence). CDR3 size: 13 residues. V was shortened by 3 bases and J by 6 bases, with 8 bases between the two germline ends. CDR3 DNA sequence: TGTGCCAGCAGCTTGATGGGAGATGAAAAACTGTTTTTT. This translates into CASSLMGDEKLFF.

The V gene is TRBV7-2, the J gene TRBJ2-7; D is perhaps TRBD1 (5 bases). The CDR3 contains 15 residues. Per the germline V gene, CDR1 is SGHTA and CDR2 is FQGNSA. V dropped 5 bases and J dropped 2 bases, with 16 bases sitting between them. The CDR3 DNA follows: TGTGCCAGCAGCCTACAAAAGGGGTCTCCCTACGAGCAGTACTTC. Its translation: CASSLQKGSPYEQYF.

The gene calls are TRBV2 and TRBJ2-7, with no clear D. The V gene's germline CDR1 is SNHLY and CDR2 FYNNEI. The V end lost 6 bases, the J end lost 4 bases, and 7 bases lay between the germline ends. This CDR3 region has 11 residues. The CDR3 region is CASSPLYEQYF. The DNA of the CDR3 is TGTGCCAGCAGCCCCCTTTACGAGCAGTACTTC.

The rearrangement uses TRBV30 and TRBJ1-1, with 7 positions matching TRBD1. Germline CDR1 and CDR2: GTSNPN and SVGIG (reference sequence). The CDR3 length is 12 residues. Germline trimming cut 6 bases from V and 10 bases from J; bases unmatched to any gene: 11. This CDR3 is CACATGGGRAFF. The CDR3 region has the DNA TGTGCCTGTGCGACAGGAGGGGGCCGAGCTTTCTTT.

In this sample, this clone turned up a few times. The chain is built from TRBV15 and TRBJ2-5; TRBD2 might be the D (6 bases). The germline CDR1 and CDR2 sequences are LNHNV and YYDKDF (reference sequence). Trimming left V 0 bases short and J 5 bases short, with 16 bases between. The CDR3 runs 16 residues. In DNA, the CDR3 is TGTGCCACCAGCAGAGATGTAGCGGCCCAACAGGAGACCCAGTACTTC. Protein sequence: CATSRDVAAQQETQYF.